Each of the 28 T cell receptor beta chains below was sequenced from the same sample in a study of blood T cell repertoires in COVID-19. Only in-frame clones appear in the TCRdb table, and some are missing; sequencing was by immunoSEQ multiplex PCR. This sample has around 220,000 clones, with about 88% found just once. The material sequenced was peripheral blood. These receptors all stem from a woman aged 45-65 years with COVID-19, enrolled during active disease.

The rearrangement joins TRBV12-3 or TRBV12-4 to TRBJ1-2, with TRBD1 matching 7 bases. This CDR3 spans 12 amino acids. The ends lost 5 bases at V and 4 bases at J; junction bases unmatched: 1. The CDR3 bases are TGTGCCAGCAGTGACAGGGTCTATGGCTACACCTTC. It yields the protein CASSDRVYGYTF.

This rearrangement joins TRBV5-1 to TRBJ1-4; D uncertain. V lost 1 base and J lost 7, with 11 bases in between. Per the germline V gene, CDR1 is SGHRS and CDR2 is YFSETQ. This CDR3 has 14 residues. CDR3: CASSLRPRSEKLFF. The CDR3 coding sequence is TGCGCCAGCAGCTTGAGGCCCAGGTCTGAAAAACTGTTTTTT.

This chain connects TRBV5-6 to TRBJ2-6; tentative D call: TRBD1 (5 bases). Germline V gene lookup returns CDR1 SGHDT and CDR2 YYEEEE. Trimming removed 4 bases at V and 2 bases at J, with 7 bases between. The CDR3 length is 14 residues. The CDR3 sequence is CASSLTAGANVLTF. In DNA form, the CDR3 reads TGTGCCAGCAGCCTGACAGCTGGGGCCAACGTCCTGACTTTC. The complete variable domain, with remaining parts taken from reference TRBV5-6 and TRBJ2-6, reads DAGVTQSPTHLIKTRGQQVTLRCSPKSGHDTVSWYQQALGQGPQFIFQYYEEEERQRGNFPDRFSGHQFPNYSSELNVNALLLGDSALYLCASSLTAGANVLTFGAGSRLTVL.

This clone has a single count. The rearrangement uses TRBV30 and TRBJ2-1; a weak D match, TRBD2 (6 bases). CDR1 is GTSNPN and CDR2 is SVGIG in the germline V gene (reference sequence). Trimming pared 0 bases from V and 8 bases from J, leaving 11 bases between. CDR3 size: 13 residues. The CDR3: CAWSVGGFDEQFF. The CDR3 nucleotides read TGTGCCTGGAGTGTTGGGGGGTTCGATGAGCAGTTCTTC.

The CDR3 DNA follows: TGCGCCAGCAGCTTATCAGGGATCAGCTCCTATAATTCACCCCTCCACTTT. Its translation is CASSLSGISSYNSPLHF. The chain joins TRBV5-1 to TRBJ1-6; tentatively, D is TRBD1 (5 bases). V dropped 2 bases and J dropped 0 bases, with 12 bases sitting between them. Germline CDR1 SGHRS, CDR2 YFSETQ. There are 17 residues in the CDR3.

CDR3: CASSYRGGWGNQPQHF. The CDR3 coding sequence is TGTGCCAGCAGTTACCGGGGGGGTTGGGGCAATCAGCCCCAGCATTTT. The chain recombines TRBV6-6 with TRBJ1-5; a weak D match, TRBD1 (5 bases). Trimming stripped 2 bases from V and 2 bases from J, with 13 bases between. This CDR3 region has 16 residues. Germline V CDR1 and CDR2: MNHNY, SVGAGI (reference sequence).

V usage is TRBV11-2 and J usage is TRBJ2-7, with D maybe TRBD2 (6 bases). Looked up from germline, CDR1 is SGHAT and CDR2 is FQNNGV. V shed 5 bases and J shed 0 bases, with 26 bases lying between them. The CDR3 spans 19 residues. The CDR3 bases are TGTGCCAGCAGCCGAAACGGGGGTACGGTCGGGCCGTACTCCTACGAGCAGTACGTC. It is translated as CASSRNGGTVGPYSYEQYV.

V usage is TRBV28 and J usage is TRBJ1-3; 7 nucleotides line up with TRBD1. Trimming cost V 6 bases and J 3 bases; bases outside gene matches: 11. CDR1 and CDR2 from the germline V gene are MDHEN and SYDVKM. The length of the CDR3 is 16 residues. The CDR3 DNA follows: TGTGCCAGCAGCACACAGGGGTGGGTGGGTGGAAACACCATATATTTT. Protein product: CASSTQGWVGGNTIYF.

To note about this clone: Different DNA sequences within this sample yield the same CDR3. The gene calls are TRBV18 and TRBJ2-5; no definite D call. CDR3 size: 12 residues. V lost 0 bases, J lost 4 bases, and 3 bases lay in between. Germline V gene lookup returns CDR1 KGHSH and CDR2 LQKENI. For the CDR3, the DNA is TGTGCCAGCTCACCACCCGGAGAGACCCAGTACTTC. Its protein product is CASSPPGETQYF. Supplemented by reference TRBV18 and TRBJ2-5, the full variable domain reads NAGVMQNPRHLVRRRGQEARLRCSPMKGHSHVYWYRQLPEEGLKFMVYLQKENIIDESGMPKERFSAEFPKEGPSILRIQQVVRGDSAAYFCASSPPGETQYFGPGTRLLVL.

This chain links TRBV11-3 with TRBJ1-6, with TRBD1 matching over 8 bases. The CDR3 has 15 amino acids. With 2 bases clipped from V and 5 bases from J, the junction kept 2 bases outside the gene matches. Germline CDR1 SGHNT, CDR2 YENEEA. CDR3 loop: CASSLRGQDNSPLHF. In DNA, the CDR3 is TGTGCCAGCAGCTTAAGGGGACAGGATAATTCACCCCTCCACTTT.

This clone was seen just once. The V and J genes are TRBV11-2 and TRBJ1-3; D not certain. The CDR3 length is 14 residues. The germline gives CDR1 SGHAT, CDR2 FQNNGV. Trimming removed 1 base at V and 1 base at J, with 5 bases between. The CDR3 region has the DNA TGTGCCAGCAGCTTAGGGGCTTCTGGAAACACCATATATTTT. It codes for CASSLGASGNTIYF.

This rearrangement joins TRBV5-1 to TRBJ1-6; D is possibly TRBD1 (5 bases). The CDR3 runs to 13 residues. V shed 0 bases and J shed 10 bases, with 8 bases lying between them. The germline gives CDR1 SGHRS, CDR2 YFSETQ. CDR3 protein: CASSLAGRSPLHF. The CDR3 nucleotides are TGCGCCAGCAGCTTGGCAGGGCGGTCACCCCTCCACTTT.

V and J are TRBV28 and TRBJ2-3; D not resolved. CDR3 length equals 13 residues. Between the trimmed V and J ends, which lost 4 bases and 3 bases, there was a span of 8 bases. The germline V gene encodes CDR1 MDHEN and CDR2 SYDVKM. The CDR3 DNA reads as TGTGCCAGCAGTTCCACGGAGACAGATACGCAGTATTTT. Translated, it gives CASSSTETDTQYF.

This chain joins TRBV18 and TRBJ1-5; no clear D gene. Trimming took off 6 bases at V and 0 bases at J, with 9 bases between the two ends. The CDR3 runs to 14 residues. Looked up from germline, CDR1 is KGHSH and CDR2 is LQKENI. CDR3 sequence: CASSPGYSNQPQHF. DNA of the CDR3: TGTGCCAGCTCGCCGGGATATAGCAATCAGCCCCAGCATTTT. Drawing the rest from reference TRBV18 and TRBJ1-5, the complete variable domain is NAGVMQNPRHLVRRRGQEARLRCSPMKGHSHVYWYRQLPEEGLKFMVYLQKENIIDESGMPKERFSAEFPKEGPSILRIQQVVRGDSAAYFCASSPGYSNQPQHFGDGTRLSIL.

Notes on this clone: Other DNA sequences within the sample encode an identical CDR3. Here the CDR3 DNA reads TGCGCCAGCAGCTTGGATCGCAGCTCCTACAATGAGCAGTTCTTC. Translated, it gives CASSLDRSSYNEQFF. The V call is TRBV5-1, the J call TRBJ2-1, with D unresolved. Trimming removed 0 bases at V and 0 bases at J, with 7 bases between. In germline, CDR1 is SGHRS, CDR2 YFSETQ. The CDR3 has 15 residues.

The chain links TRBV2 to TRBJ1-2; 7 bases align to TRBD1. V was clipped by 3 bases and J by 6 bases; unmatched bases: 4. CDR1 and CDR2 from the germline V gene are SNHLY and FYNNEI. The CDR3 extends over 13 amino acids. CDR3 DNA sequence: TGTGCCAGCAGTGACCGGGACAGAAATGGCTACACCTTC. Amino acid sequence: CASSDRDRNGYTF.

V and J are TRBV5-6 and TRBJ2-1, with 9 nucleotides matching TRBD1. Per germline, CDR1 SGHDT and CDR2 YYEEEE. Trimming took 4 bases from V and 1 from J; bases not matched to a gene: 9. The CDR3 is 17 residues long. This CDR3 is CASSRMGQGGSYNEQFF. In DNA form, the CDR3 reads TGTGCCAGCAGCCGAATGGGACAGGGAGGTTCCTACAATGAGCAGTTCTTC.

CDR3 DNA sequence: TGTGCCAGCAGCTGGGGGGGGTTCAGCTACGAGCAGTACTTC. As protein: CASSWGGFSYEQYF. The gene calls are TRBV11-2 and TRBJ2-7; 7 positions match TRBD2. Per germline, CDR1 SGHAT and CDR2 FQNNGV. The CDR3 is made up of 14 amino acids. Unmatched junction bases numbered 6, after V lost 4 bases and J lost 3 bases.

This chain connects TRBV20-1 to TRBJ1-2; D gene ambiguous. Germline V lookup: CDR1 DFQATT, CDR2 SNEGSKA (reference sequence). There are 11 residues in the CDR3. V lost 3 bases and J lost 3, with 5 bases in between. The CDR3 region is CSASTHYGYTF. DNA for the CDR3: TGCAGTGCTAGTACTCACTATGGCTACACCTTC.

The V call is TRBV5-1, the J call TRBJ2-1; TRBD1 matches at 7 bases. V shed 0 bases, J shed 5 bases, and the junction held 5 bases outside the gene matches. The CDR3 consists of 15 residues. In germline, CDR1 is SGHRS, CDR2 YFSETQ. CDR3 residues: CASSLDRGANNEQFF. CDR3 nucleotides: TGCGCCAGCAGCTTGGACAGGGGAGCGAACAATGAGCAGTTCTTC.

The chain uses TRBV19 and TRBJ1-4; D perhaps matches TRBD1 (5 bases). The CDR3 totals 15 residues. The germline gives CDR1 LNHDA, CDR2 SQIVND (reference sequence). Trimming removed 5 bases at V and 8 bases at J, with 18 bases between. CDR3 nucleotides: TGTGCCAGTAGTGGGGCGGGGGGTATAGAAGAAAAACTGTTTTTT. Protein: CASSGAGGIEEKLFF.

V gene TRBV5-1 combines with J gene TRBJ2-5, with 8 bases that match TRBD2. The CDR3 length is 12 residues. Trimming cost V 6 bases and J 5 bases; bases outside gene matches: 3. Per the germline V gene, CDR1 is SGHRS and CDR2 is YFSETQ. The CDR3 reads CASNPGGETQYF. The CDR3 DNA is TGCGCCAGCAACCCGGGGGGGGAGACCCAGTACTTC.

This clone appeared a few times. The chain carries TRBV19 and TRBJ2-2, with TRBD1 identical over 7 bases. The CDR3 is made up of 18 amino acids. Per germline, CDR1 LNHDA and CDR2 SQIVND (reference sequence). The ends lost 2 bases at V and 1 base at J; junction bases unmatched: 10. Written as DNA, the CDR3 is TGTGCCAGTAGTATACCGGGACAGTTTTTCCAGAACACCGGGGAGCTGTTTTTT. Its translation is CASSIPGQFFQNTGELFF.

This chain uses TRBV10-3 with TRBJ2-7; 8 positions match TRBD1. The V gene's germline CDR1 is ENHRY and CDR2 SYGVKD. Trimming removed 6 bases from V and 6 bases from J; junction bases left unmatched: 7. The CDR3 extends over 13 amino acids. CDR3 protein: CAIRDRASGEQYV. The DNA for the CDR3 is TGTGCCATCAGGGACAGGGCTTCGGGCGAGCAGTACGTC.

The rearrangement joins TRBV13 to TRBJ2-1, with TRBD2 matching over 14 bases. The length of the CDR3 is 15 residues. CDR1 PRHDT and CDR2 FYEKMQ come from the germline V gene (reference sequence). V lost 5 bases and J lost 8; bases outside the gene matches: 5. The CDR3 region has the DNA TGTGCCAGCAGCCACGGGACTAGCGGGGGTTATGAGCAGTTCTTC. Amino acid sequence: CASSHGTSGGYEQFF.

The gene calls are TRBV7-3 and TRBJ2-1; tentative D call: TRBD2 (6 bases). The CDR3 loop spans 13 amino acids. V was cut by 2 bases and J by 9 bases, with 11 bases left in between. Germline V CDR1 and CDR2: SGHTA, FQGTGA. The CDR3 loop reads CASSLLTGSEQFF. The CDR3 DNA is TGTGCCAGCAGCTTACTAACCGGGAGTGAGCAGTTCTTC.

V is TRBV1 and J is TRBJ1-5. TRBV1 is deemed a pseudogene. The CDR3 runs 18 residues. In DNA form, the CDR3 reads TGCACCAGCAGCCAAGATGGTTGGAGGGAGAGGAGCAATCAGCCCCAGCATTTT. Its protein product is CTSSQDGWRERSNQPQHF.

The CDR3 loop reads CASSRYLAGGQNIQYF. The CDR3 DNA sequence: TGTGCCAGCAGCCGGTACTTAGCGGGGGGGCAAAACATTCAGTACTTC. The chain has TRBV13 and TRBJ2-4; TRBD2 aligns across 11 bases. The CDR3 is made up of 16 amino acids. V shed 5 bases, J shed 5 bases, and the junction held 8 bases outside the gene matches. Germline values: CDR1 PRHDT, CDR2 FYEKMQ (reference sequence).